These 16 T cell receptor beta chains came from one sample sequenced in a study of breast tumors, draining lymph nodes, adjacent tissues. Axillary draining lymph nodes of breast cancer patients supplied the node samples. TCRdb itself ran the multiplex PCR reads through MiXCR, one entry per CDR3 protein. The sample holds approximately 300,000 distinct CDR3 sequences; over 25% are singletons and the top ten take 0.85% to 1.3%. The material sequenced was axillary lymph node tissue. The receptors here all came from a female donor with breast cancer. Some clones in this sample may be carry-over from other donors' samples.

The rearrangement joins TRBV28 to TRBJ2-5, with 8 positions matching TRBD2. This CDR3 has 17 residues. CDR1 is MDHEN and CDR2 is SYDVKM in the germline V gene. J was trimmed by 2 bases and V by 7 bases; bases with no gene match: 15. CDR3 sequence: CASTSRVSGIQQETQYF. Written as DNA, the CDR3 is TGTGCCAGCACCTCTCGGGTTAGCGGGATTCAACAAGAGACCCAGTACTTC.

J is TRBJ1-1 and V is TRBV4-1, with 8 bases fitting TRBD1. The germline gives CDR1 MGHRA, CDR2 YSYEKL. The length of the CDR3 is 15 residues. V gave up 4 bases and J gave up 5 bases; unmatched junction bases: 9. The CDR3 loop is CASSLGQGGRTEAFF. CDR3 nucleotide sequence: TGCGCCAGCAGCCTCGGACAGGGTGGAAGGACTGAAGCTTTCTTT.

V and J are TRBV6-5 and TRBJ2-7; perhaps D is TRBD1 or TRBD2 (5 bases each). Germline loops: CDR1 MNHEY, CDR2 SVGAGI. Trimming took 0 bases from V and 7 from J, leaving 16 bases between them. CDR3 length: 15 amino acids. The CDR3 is CASSYSGTDTREQYF. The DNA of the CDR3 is TGTGCCAGCAGTTACTCGGGGACCGATACTCGGGAGCAGTACTTC.

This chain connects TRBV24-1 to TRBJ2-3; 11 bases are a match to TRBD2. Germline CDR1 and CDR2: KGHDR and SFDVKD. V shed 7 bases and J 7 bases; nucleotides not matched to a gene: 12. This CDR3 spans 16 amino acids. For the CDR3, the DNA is TGTGCCACCAGCGCCGAACTAGCGGGAGAGGGTAATACGCAGTATTTT. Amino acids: CATSAELAGEGNTQYF.

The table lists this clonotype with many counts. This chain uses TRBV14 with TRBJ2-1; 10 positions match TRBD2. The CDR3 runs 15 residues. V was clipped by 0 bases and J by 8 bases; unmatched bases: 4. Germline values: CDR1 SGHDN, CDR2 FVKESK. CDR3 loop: CASSQDGTSAHEQFF. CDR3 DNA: TGTGCCAGCAGCCAAGACGGGACTAGCGCCCATGAGCAGTTCTTC. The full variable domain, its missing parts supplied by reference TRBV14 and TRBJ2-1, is EAGVTQFPSHSVIEKGQTVTLRCDPISGHDNLYWYRRVMGKEIKFLLHFVKESKQDESGMPNNRFLAERTGGTYSTLKVQPAELEDSGVYFCASSQDGTSAHEQFFGPGTRLTVL.

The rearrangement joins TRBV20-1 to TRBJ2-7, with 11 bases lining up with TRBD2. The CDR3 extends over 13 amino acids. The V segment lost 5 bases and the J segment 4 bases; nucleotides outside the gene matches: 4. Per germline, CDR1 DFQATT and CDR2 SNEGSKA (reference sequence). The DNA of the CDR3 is TGCAGTGCTCAGGCTAGCGGGAGGTACGAGCAGTACTTC. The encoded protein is CSAQASGRYEQYF.

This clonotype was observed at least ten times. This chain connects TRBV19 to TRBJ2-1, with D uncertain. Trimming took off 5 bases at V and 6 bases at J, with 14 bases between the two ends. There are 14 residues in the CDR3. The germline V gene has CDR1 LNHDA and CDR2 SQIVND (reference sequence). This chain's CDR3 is CASSASRMPNEQFF. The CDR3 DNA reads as TGTGCCAGTAGTGCCTCCCGGATGCCCAATGAGCAGTTCTTC.

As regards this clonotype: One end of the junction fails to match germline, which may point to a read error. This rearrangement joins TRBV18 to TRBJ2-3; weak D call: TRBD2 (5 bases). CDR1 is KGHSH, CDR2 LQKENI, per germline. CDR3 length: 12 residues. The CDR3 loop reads CVSSPQRDTQYF. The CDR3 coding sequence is TGTGTCAGCTCACCTCAGCGGGATACGCAGTATTTT.

DNA of the CDR3: TGTGCCAGCAAAACAGGGGGTTATACCGGGGAGCTGTTTTTT. This encodes CASKTGGYTGELFF. The rearrangement joins TRBV28 to TRBJ2-2, with 8 bases identical to TRBD1. With V trimmed by 7 bases and J by 5 bases, 6 bases remained unmatched. The V gene's germline CDR1 is MDHEN and CDR2 SYDVKM. There are 14 residues in the CDR3.

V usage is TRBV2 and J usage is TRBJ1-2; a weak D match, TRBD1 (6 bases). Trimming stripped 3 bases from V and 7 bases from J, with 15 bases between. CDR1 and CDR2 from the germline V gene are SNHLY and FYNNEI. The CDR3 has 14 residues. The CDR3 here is CASSDLGGAGGYTF. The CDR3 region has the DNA TGTGCCAGCAGTGATTTGGGGGGCGCAGGTGGCTACACCTTC.

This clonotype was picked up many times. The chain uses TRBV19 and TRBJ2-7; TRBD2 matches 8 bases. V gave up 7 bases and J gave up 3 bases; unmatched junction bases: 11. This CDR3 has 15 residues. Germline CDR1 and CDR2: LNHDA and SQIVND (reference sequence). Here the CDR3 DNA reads TGTGCCAGTAACTCCCCTGAGGCGGGAGGCTACGAGCAGTACTTC. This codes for CASNSPEAGGYEQYF.

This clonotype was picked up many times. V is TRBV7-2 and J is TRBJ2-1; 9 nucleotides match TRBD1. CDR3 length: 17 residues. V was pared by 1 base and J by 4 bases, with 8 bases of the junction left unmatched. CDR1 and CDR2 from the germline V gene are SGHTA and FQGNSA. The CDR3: CASSLGLPGQGYNEQFF. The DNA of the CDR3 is TGTGCCAGCAGCTTAGGTCTCCCGGGACAGGGATACAATGAGCAGTTCTTC.

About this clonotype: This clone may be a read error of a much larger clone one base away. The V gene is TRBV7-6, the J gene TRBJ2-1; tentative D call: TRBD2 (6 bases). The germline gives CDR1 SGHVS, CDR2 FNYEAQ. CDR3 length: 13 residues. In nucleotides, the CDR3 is TGTGCCCGCAGCTTATTTTTTGGGGAGGCGCAGTTCTTC. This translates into CARSLFFGEAQFF. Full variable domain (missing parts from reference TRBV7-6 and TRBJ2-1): GAGVSQSPRYKVTKRGQDVALRCDPISGHVSLYWYRQALGQGPEFLTYFNYEAQQDKSGLPNDRFSAERPEGSISTLTIQRTEQRDSAMYRCARSLFFGEAQFFGPGTRLTVL.

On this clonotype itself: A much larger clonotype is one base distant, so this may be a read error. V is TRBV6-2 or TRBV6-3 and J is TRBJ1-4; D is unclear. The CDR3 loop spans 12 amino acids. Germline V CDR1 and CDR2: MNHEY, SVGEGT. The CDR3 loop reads CASSYSNEKLSF. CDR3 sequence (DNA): TGTGCCAGCAGTTACTCGAATGAAAAACTGTCTTTT.

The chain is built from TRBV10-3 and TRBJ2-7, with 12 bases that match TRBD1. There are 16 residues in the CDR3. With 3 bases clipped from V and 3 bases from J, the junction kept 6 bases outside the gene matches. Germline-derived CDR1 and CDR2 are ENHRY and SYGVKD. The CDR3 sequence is CAISEKGQGADYEQYF. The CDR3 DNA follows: TGTGCCATCAGTGAAAAGGGACAGGGGGCAGACTACGAGCAGTACTTC.

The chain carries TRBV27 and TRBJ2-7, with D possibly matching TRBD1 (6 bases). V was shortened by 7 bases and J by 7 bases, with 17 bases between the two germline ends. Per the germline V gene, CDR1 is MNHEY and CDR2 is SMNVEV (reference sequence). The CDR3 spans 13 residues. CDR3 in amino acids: CASNLRGSGEQYF. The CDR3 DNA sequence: TGTGCCAGCAACCTCAGGGGTTCGGGTGAGCAGTACTTC.